Listed below are T cell receptor beta chains from one sample, sequenced in a study of blood T cell repertoires in COVID-19. The protocol was immunoSEQ multiplex PCR, while the TCRdb copy is restricted to in-frame clones and leaves out a portion. The sample lists 200,000 to 250,000 clones, 84% occurring once. The specimen sequenced was peripheral blood. Source of these receptors: a woman aged 55-69 years who had recovered from COVID-19. The conserved cysteine and the conserved F or W are not part of the CDR3 here. The D gene is left open where the match is weak.

V gene	J gene	D gene	CDR3 protein
TRBV5-1	TRBJ2-7	TRBD2	ASSLSGGAEQY
TRBV6-5	TRBJ2-3	TRBD2	ASSLTSGGTDTQY
TRBV15	TRBJ1-5	TRBD1	ATSDRLPQGNQPQH
TRBV6-2/TRBV6-3	TRBJ1-5	TRBD1	ASSLGTGVKRQPQH
TRBV4-2	TRBJ2-2	-	ATSGVDNTGELF
TRBV18	TRBJ2-1	TRBD2	ASSPPYGGADFYNEQF
TRBV7-6	TRBJ1-4	TRBD1	ASSSGQGHNEKLF
TRBV5-1	TRBJ1-3	-	ASSSVGRGSLSGNTIY
TRBV5-1	TRBJ2-7	TRBD1	ASSYRGYSYEQY
TRBV6-5	TRBJ2-7	TRBD1	ASSSHLGTGYEQY
TRBV7-9	TRBJ1-3	-	ASSRLAGATSGNTIY
TRBV5-1	TRBJ2-1	-	ASTLDTYNEQF
TRBV4-1	TRBJ1-3	-	ASSQGSSSWARAGNTIY
TRBV6-5	TRBJ1-5	-	ASTSGGWGNQPQH
TRBV2	TRBJ2-1	-	ASMGGLSSYNEQF
TRBV7-9	TRBJ2-5	TRBD2	ASSLTSGGRETQY
TRBV21-1	TRBJ2-3	-	ASSHRARGLSTDTQY
TRBV21-1	TRBJ1-1	-	ASSHTTPLEKNTEAF
TRBV4-1	TRBJ2-4	TRBD1	ASSQELQGASIQY
TRBV2	TRBJ2-7	TRBD1	ARSQGPSYEQY
TRBV30	TRBJ2-3	-	AWNWVGLTDTQY
TRBV10-3	TRBJ2-3	-	AISDPGSITDTQY
TRBV6-2/TRBV6-3	TRBJ1-2	-	ASSYTGNYGYT
TRBV18	TRBJ2-1	-	ASSPLRLDEQF
TRBV27	TRBJ2-2	TRBD1	ASSLGQGGKGRELF
TRBV7-2	TRBJ1-2	-	ASSPTGNYGYT
TRBV6-5	TRBJ1-1	-	ASSYHRGGVNTEAF
TRBV27	TRBJ2-2	TRBD1	ASSLTGNAGELF
TRBV7-2	TRBJ2-6	-	ASSFNSGANVLT
TRBV19	TRBJ2-7	-	ASSNNQGGEQY
TRBV5-4	TRBJ2-2	-	ASSTDADGELF
TRBV3-1/TRBV3-2	TRBJ1-2	-	ASSQASGSQGYT
TRBV5-1	TRBJ1-2	TRBD1	ASSMTGGGYT
TRBV5-6	TRBJ2-5	TRBD2	ASSRGLAEQETQY
TRBV9	TRBJ1-2	TRBD1	ASSVEAGGVFGYT
TRBV4-2	TRBJ2-1	TRBD2	ASSRNGPGTSSGNEQF
TRBV11-1	TRBJ2-5	-	ASSRTLQETQY
TRBV5-8	TRBJ2-3	-	ASSLGGETDTQY
TRBV30	TRBJ2-3	-	AWGSSGGGADTQY
TRBV7-9	TRBJ1-3	TRBD1	ASSLGTGVGNTIY